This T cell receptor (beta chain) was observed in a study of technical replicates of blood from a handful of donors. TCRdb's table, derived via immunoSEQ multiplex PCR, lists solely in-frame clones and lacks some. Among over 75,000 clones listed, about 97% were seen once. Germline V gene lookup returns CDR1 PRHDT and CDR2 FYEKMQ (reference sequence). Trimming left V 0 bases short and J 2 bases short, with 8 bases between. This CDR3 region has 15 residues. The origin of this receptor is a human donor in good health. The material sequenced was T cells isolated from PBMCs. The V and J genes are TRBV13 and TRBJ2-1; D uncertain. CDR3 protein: CASSLGDTPYNEQFF. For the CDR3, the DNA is TGTGCCAGCAGCTTAGGAGACACTCCCTACAATGAGCAGTTCTTC. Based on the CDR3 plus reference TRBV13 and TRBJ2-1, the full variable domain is AAGVIQSPRHLIKEKRETATLKCYPIPRHDTVYWYQQGPGQDPQFLISFYEKMQSDKGSIPDRFSAQQFSDYHSELNMSSLELGDSALYFCASSLGDTPYNEQFFGPGTRLTVL.